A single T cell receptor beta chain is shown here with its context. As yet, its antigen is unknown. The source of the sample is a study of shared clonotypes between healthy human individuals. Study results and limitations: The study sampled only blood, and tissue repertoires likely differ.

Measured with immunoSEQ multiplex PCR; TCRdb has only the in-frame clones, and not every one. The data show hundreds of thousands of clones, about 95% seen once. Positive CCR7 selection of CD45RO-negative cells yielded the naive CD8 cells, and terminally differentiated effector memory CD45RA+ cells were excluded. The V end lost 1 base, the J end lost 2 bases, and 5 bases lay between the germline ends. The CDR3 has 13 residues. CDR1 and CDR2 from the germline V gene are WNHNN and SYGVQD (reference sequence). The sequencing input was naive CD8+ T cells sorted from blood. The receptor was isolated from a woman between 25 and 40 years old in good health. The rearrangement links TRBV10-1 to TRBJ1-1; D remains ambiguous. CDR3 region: CASSEFKNTEAFF. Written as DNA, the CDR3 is TGCGCCAGCAGTGAGTTTAAAAACACTGAAGCTTTCTTT.